The text below deals with one TCR beta chain. The antigen is undetermined. The junction departs from the called germline gene at one end, perhaps through a read error. The data are from a study of blood T cells in healthy people across ages. General study results and limits: When one million T cells were used, diversity estimates were thought to be underestimates. Donors of long life had a larger count of naive CD4+ cells and greater diversity than aged donors.

The germline gives CDR1 SGHRS, CDR2 YFSETQ. This CDR3 is 13 amino acids long. Through a sample-barcoded 5' primer and a J-beta primer mix, a second PCR was run for roughly 6 to 12 cycles. Through a template-switch adaptor with 12 random nucleotides, each cDNA molecule received a tag. Each CDR3 protein is one row after TCRdb ran MiXCR on the 5' RACE reads. The profile shows around 1.5 million distinct CDR3 sequences, about 43% of them singletons. The sample taken for sequencing was blood. This TCR came from a woman aged 18-29 years in good health. V gene TRBV5-1 combines with J gene TRBJ1-4; tentative D call: TRBD1 (5 bases). The CDR3 sequence: CACSFMGETELFF. The CDR3 DNA reads TGCGCCTGCAGCTTCATGGGGGAAACGGAACTGTTTTTT.